This T cell receptor beta chain came from a study of T-cell memory formation after mild COVID-19. TCRdb re-called the 5' RACE reads with MiXCR, one entry per CDR3 protein. The sample consists of under 250,000 distinct CDR3 sequences, roughly 30% of them appearing once. Looked up from germline, CDR1 is SGHTA and CDR2 is FQGNSA. The CDR3 runs to 16 residues. The V and J ends lost 1 base and 5 bases, in that order; junction bases with no gene match: 7. The source is an adult woman who had mild COVID-19 (a few samples of this study predate the infection). Cell type and time point are not known. The chain carries TRBV7-2 and TRBJ2-2, with TRBD2 identical over 7 bases. Sequencing was carried out using PBMCs or a T cell subset sorted from them (not recorded which). The CDR3 protein is CASSLGGSGLTGELFF. DNA of the CDR3: TGTGCCAGCAGCTTAGGGGGTAGCGGGTTGACCGGGGAGCTGTTTTTT.